The 9 T cell receptor beta chains below were found in one sample sequenced in a study of blood T cell repertoires in COVID-19. The repertoire was sequenced with immunoSEQ multiplex PCR; TCRdb's copy has only in-frame clones and lacks some. The table shows 200,000 to 250,000 clones, with 60% to 85% occurring only once. Material: peripheral blood. These receptors were obtained from a woman between 70 and 85 years old with acute or convalescent COVID-19.

The chain carries TRBV10-2 and TRBJ2-1, with TRBD2 matching 8 bases. Germline V CDR1 and CDR2: WSHSY, SAAADI. After removal of 9 bases from V and 9 bases from J, the junction contained 16 bases not matched to a gene. The CDR3 contains 15 residues. For the CDR3, the DNA is TGCGCCAGTAGCGCGGGGGCGGGGGGCCCAGGTGAGCAGTTCTTC. Its protein product is CASSAGAGGPGEQFF.

The chain combines TRBV6-4 with TRBJ1-1, with a weak D call TRBD1 (5 bases). Trimming took 8 bases from V and 1 from J, leaving 17 bases between them. Germline CDR1 and CDR2: MRHNA and SNTAGT. This CDR3 is 15 amino acids long. In nucleotides, the CDR3 is TGTGCCAGCCGCGGAGGGCAGGGAGCGAACACTGAAGCTTTCTTT. It translates to CASRGGQGANTEAFF.

This rearrangement joins TRBV11-2 to TRBJ2-5, with D tentatively TRBD2 (6 bases). Per the germline V gene, CDR1 is SGHAT and CDR2 is FQNNGV. With 3 bases removed from V and 4 bases from J, the gap between germline ends came to 6 bases. CDR3 size: 12 residues. The CDR3 loop is CASSFGRETQYF. The DNA of the CDR3 is TGTGCCAGCAGCTTCGGGAGAGAGACCCAGTACTTC.

This clone was counted only a few times. The V gene is TRBV7-8, the J gene TRBJ1-3, with a weak D call TRBD1 (5 bases). The V end lost 1 base, the J end lost 0 bases, and 16 bases lay between the germline ends. The CDR3 spans 18 residues. Germline loops: CDR1 SGHVS, CDR2 FQNEAQ. The CDR3 DNA is TGTGCCAGCAGCTTAGACCAAATTGGGGCCCTCTCTGGAAACACCATATATTTT. Translation: CASSLDQIGALSGNTIYF.

V and J are TRBV5-1 and TRBJ1-2, with D perhaps TRBD1 (5 bases). Trimming cost V 4 bases and J 5 bases, with 12 bases left between them. The V gene's germline CDR1 is SGHRS and CDR2 YFSETQ. CDR3 size: 13 residues. CDR3 sequence (DNA): TGCGCCAGCAGCGATCAGGGTGGGTATGGCTACACCTTC. This encodes CASSDQGGYGYTF.

About this clone: The same CDR3 arises from other DNA sequences in this sample as well. This rearrangement joins TRBV2 to TRBJ1-5; D ambiguous. The germline V and J ends were trimmed by 0 bases and 1 base, with 7 bases remaining between them. CDR1 and CDR2 (germline): SNHLY, FYNNEI. This CDR3 region has 15 residues. Written as DNA, the CDR3 is TGTGCCAGCAGTGAAGCGCGGTCAAGCAATCAGCCCCAGCATTTT. Translation: CASSEARSSNQPQHF.

The J gene is TRBJ2-7, the V gene TRBV7-2; TRBD1 is a possible D gene (6 bases). The germline CDR1 and CDR2 sequences are SGHTA and FQGNSA. The CDR3 spans 15 residues. The ends were cut back, 5 bases at V and 6 bases at J, with 20 bases in the middle. The CDR3 DNA follows: TGTGCCAGCAGCGGACGGACAGACCTAGGAGGCGAGCAGTACTTC. Its translation: CASSGRTDLGGEQYF.

The CDR3 nucleotides are TGTGCCAGTAGTATCCCCGGCTATGGCTACACCTTC. Protein product: CASSIPGYGYTF. This chain connects TRBV19 to TRBJ1-2; D is undetermined. Germline V gene lookup returns CDR1 LNHDA and CDR2 SQIVND (reference sequence). CDR3 length: 12 residues. V lost 3 bases, J lost 4 bases, and 6 bases lay in between. The variable domain in full, with the rest retrieved from reference TRBV19 and TRBJ1-2, is DGGITQSPKYLFRKEGQNVTLSCEQNLNHDAMYWYRQDPGQGLRLIYYSQIVNDFQKGDIAEGYSVSREKKESFPLTVTSAQKNPTAFYLCASSIPGYGYTFGSGTRLTVV.

V and J are TRBV6-5 and TRBJ1-2; 8 bases are a match to TRBD1. V trimming: 8 bases; J trimming: 7 bases; junction bases outside the gene matches: 9. The CDR3 is 13 amino acids. Germline V CDR1 and CDR2: MNHEY, SVGAGI. CDR3 coding DNA: TGTGCCAGCGGCTACGACAGGGGAGTTGGCTACACCTTC. Its protein product is CASGYDRGVGYTF.